A selection of T cell receptor beta chains follows, all from one sample in a study of regulatory T cells in long-lasting Graves disease. MiXCR, applied by TCRdb to the multiplex PCR reads, yields one record per CDR3 protein. The sample holds about 460,000 distinct CDR3 sequences, roughly 23% seen once. The sequencing used peripheral blood mononuclear cells (PBMCs), collected when the disease was refractory, from a patient treated with antithyroid drugs. These receptors came from a female donor with Graves disease. Each CDR3 is given with its conserved first and last residue. Each record gives: V gene, J gene, D gene, clone size, CDR3 DNA, CDR3 protein. The D gene is left open where the match is weak. A row's size may be missing; if present it is once, few, many or a size class.

>TRBV20-1|TRBJ2-7|.|few
TGCAGTGTTCCGGGACTCGGTTACGAGCAGTACTTC
CSVPGLGYEQYF
>TRBV4-1|TRBJ1-6|.|few
TGCGCCAGCAGCCAAGGGCCACCCCTCCACTTT
CASSQGPPLHF
>TRBV7-2|TRBJ2-7|TRBD2|.
TGTGCCAGCAGCTTAATTTCGCGGGGGGGCCGCTACGAGCAGTACTTC
CASSLISRGGRYEQYF
>TRBV25-1|TRBJ2-2|.|few
TGTGCCAGCAGTGATTCGGGTGACACCGGGGAGCTGTTTTTT
CASSDSGDTGELFF
>TRBV27|TRBJ2-4|TRBD1|.
TGTGCCAGCAGTTTATCGAGGACAGGGGGATCCTGGGCGGCCAAAAACATTCAGTACTTC
CASSLSRTGGSWAAKNIQYF
>TRBV7-9|TRBJ1-4|.|.
TGTGCCAGCAGCCCTCCTCTATCTGGTGAAAAACTGTTTTTT
CASSPPLSGEKLFF
>TRBV28|TRBJ2-2|TRBD2|.
TGTGCCAGCAATGGGCAGCGGGACTCGAACACCGGGGAGCTGTTTTTT
CASNGQRDSNTGELFF
>TRBV20-1|TRBJ2-7|.|.
TGCAGTGCTAACGTGGGCTACGAGCAGTACTTC
CSANVGYEQYF
>TRBV5-1|TRBJ1-1|.|many
TGCGCCAGCAGGGGACAGAACACTGAAGCTTTCTTT
CASRGQNTEAFF
>TRBV7-9|TRBJ2-5|TRBD1|many
TGTGCCAGCAGCCGGGACAGGGGTTCGTGGACCCAGTACTTC
CASSRDRGSWTQYF
>TRBV7-2|TRBJ1-2|.|many
TGTGCCAGCAGCTTAGCCTCTAGCGCAGACCTCTATGGCTACACCTTC
CASSLASSADLYGYTF
>TRBV7-9|TRBJ2-7|.|.
TGTGCCAGCAGCTACGGGACACCCTACGAGCAGTACTTC
CASSYGTPYEQYF
>TRBV29-1|TRBJ1-1|.|many
TGCAGCGTTCTAGAGGGCATCACTGAAGCTTTCTTT
CSVLEGITEAFF
>TRBV28|TRBJ2-5|.|many
TGTGCCAGCAGGCAAGTAGTCCAAGAGACCCAGTACTTC
CASRQVVQETQYF
>TRBV6-2/TRBV6-3|TRBJ1-2|.|many
TGTGCCAGCAGTTACTCGAGTAGTGGCTACACCTTC
CASSYSSSGYTF
>TRBV4-3|TRBJ1-1|.|few
TGCGCCAGCAGCCAAGATATGGGTTTCACTGAAGCTTTCTTT
CASSQDMGFTEAFF
>TRBV7-2|TRBJ2-7|.|many
TGTGCCAGCAGCCCCGCGTCATACGAGCAGTACTTC
CASSPASYEQYF
>TRBV2|TRBJ2-3|.|many
TGTGCCAGCAGCGGACAGCTCAGCACAGATACGCAGTATTTT
CASSGQLSTDTQYF
>TRBV7-6|TRBJ2-7|.|few
TGTGCCAGCGCGCTGCAGGGAGAATTCTACGAGCAGTACTTC
CASALQGEFYEQYF
>TRBV28|TRBJ1-3|.|few
TGTGCCAGCAGTTTTATGAGGAGGGTTATAACTGGAAACACCATATATTTT
CASSFMRRVITGNTIYF
>TRBV5-1|TRBJ1-2|.|.
TGCGCCAGCAGCTTGGGTGGGGCATCCGGCTACACCTTC
CASSLGGASGYTF
>TRBV7-2|TRBJ1-5|.|few
TGTGCCAGCAGCTTCCTTGGTACGCAGCCCCAGCATTTT
CASSFLGTQPQHF
>TRBV11-3|TRBJ2-5|TRBD2|many
TGTGCCAGCAGCTTAGCCCTAGCGGGTGTGGAGACCCAGTACTTC
CASSLALAGVETQYF
>TRBV27|TRBJ2-7|.|.
TGTGCCAGCAGCAATATTGGGAGCTCCTACGAGCAGTACTTC
CASSNIGSSYEQYF
>TRBV29-1|TRBJ1-2|.|few
TGCAGCGTTGAAGATCTTGAGGGCTACACCTTC
CSVEDLEGYTF
>TRBV7-2|TRBJ2-5|.|.
TGTGCCAGCAGTCCGACAGCCACCCAAGAGACCCAGTACTTC
CASSPTATQETQYF
>TRBV7-2|TRBJ2-5|.|many
TGTGCCAGCAGCTTAGCGTTCGACGGGACCCATCAAGAGACCCAGTACTTC
CASSLAFDGTHQETQYF
>TRBV12-3/TRBV12-4|TRBJ1-1|.|.
TGTGCCGGCAGTTTAGAGGGCATGAACACTGAAGCTTTCTTT
CAGSLEGMNTEAFF
>TRBV6-2/TRBV6-3|TRBJ1-1|TRBD1|many
TGTGCCAGCAGTTCCCATTACAGGGGGATGACTGAAGCTTTCTTT
CASSSHYRGMTEAFF
>TRBV19|TRBJ2-2|.|.
TGTGCCAGTAGTGCCCAAGACAGCTTCACCGGGGAGCTGTTTTTT
CASSAQDSFTGELFF
>TRBV7-2|TRBJ2-5|.|many
TGTGCCAGCAGCTTGGGGCTGGAGACCCAGTACTTC
CASSLGLETQYF
>TRBV10-3|TRBJ2-7|TRBD1|.
TGTGCCATCAGTCGACAGGGGATTTCCACCTACGAGCAGTACTTC
CAISRQGISTYEQYF